This TCR beta chain was documented in a study of T cells in localized non-small cell lung cancer. Overall study results and limits: Detection in adjacent lung was observed for a median approximately 52 of the top 100 tumor clones. Clonality of T cells reached its maximum in uninvolved adjacent lung, surpassing tumor.

This clone was counted a few times. The target antigen is unknown. Germline CDR1 and CDR2: MGHRA and YSYEKL. This CDR3 spans 15 amino acids. V was shortened by 3 bases and J by 6 bases, with 14 bases between the two germline ends. Clones were sequenced by immunoSEQ multiplex PCR, and TCRdb holds only the in-frame ones, with some missing. The sample gives about 72,000 clones, roughly four fifths of which show up once; roughly 13% is in the top ten. This TCR was recovered from an older female donor with stage I lung adenocarcinoma. This chain joins TRBV4-1 and TRBJ1-4; TRBD1 is a possible D gene (5 bases). The sample was peripheral blood, taken before any cancer treatment. The CDR3 DNA reads TGCGCCAGCAGCCAGAGGCTGGTGGGGCATGAAAAACTGTTTTTT. As protein: CASSQRLVGHEKLFF.